This T cell receptor (beta chain) stems from a study of blood T cell repertoires in COVID-19. Study-wide background: Specimens from acute and convalescent COVID-19 originated in the United States, Italy and Spain.

Original handling: Reference gene primer amplification in the assay estimated nucleated cell counts. Clones were sequenced by immunoSEQ multiplex PCR, and TCRdb holds only the in-frame ones, with some missing. That table supplies the V and J calls and clone size; D and trimming were determined from the DNA. This table has about 120,000 clones, 85% appearing once. The specimen sequenced was peripheral blood. The TCR originated in a human donor in a cohort sampled during active COVID-19.

The chain's CDR3 is CASSSSLNTEAFF. The CDR3 nucleotides are TGTGCCAGTAGTTCGTCCTTGAACACTGAAGCTTTCTTT. This chain connects TRBV19 to TRBJ1-1; D remains unclear. The V and J ends lost 5 bases and 0 bases respectively, with 7 bases between them. There are 13 residues in the CDR3. Germline CDR1 LNHDA, CDR2 SQIVND (reference sequence).